Below are 32 T cell receptor beta chains sequenced from a single sample in a study of cytomegalovirus exposure and HLA in healthy donors. TCRdb keeps only in-frame clones here, not all; method: immunoSEQ multiplex PCR. The sample lists roughly 150,000 clones, more than 75% occurring once. The specimen was PBMCs. These receptors were obtained from a young man in good health and CMV-seronegative.

The CDR3 DNA follows: TGCGCCAGCCGTAATACCGACATCTTCCTCATCTATAGCGGGGGGAGCGAGCAGTACTTC. Encoded protein: CASRNTDIFLIYSGGSEQYF. The chain is built from TRBV23-1 and TRBJ2-7, with 10 bases identical to TRBD2. TRBV23-1 is an ORF for which the function is uncertain. This CDR3 is built from 20 residues. V shed 8 bases, J shed 6 bases, and the junction held 28 bases outside the gene matches.

The J gene is TRBJ1-1, the V gene TRBV5-4, with D tentatively TRBD1 (5 bases). Germline V gene lookup returns CDR1 SGHNT and CDR2 YYREEE (reference sequence). V was trimmed by 4 bases and J by 2 bases, leaving 12 bases between them. The CDR3 has 14 amino acids. This CDR3 reads CASSLDSLNTEAFF. The CDR3 DNA is TGTGCCAGCAGCCTTGACAGCTTAAACACTGAAGCTTTCTTT.

The chain has TRBV11-3 and TRBJ1-1; possible D gene TRBD1, 6 bases. The CDR3 contains 16 residues. V shed 0 bases and J shed 0 bases, with 11 bases lying between them. The germline CDR1 and CDR2 sequences are SGHNT and YENEEA. CDR3 DNA: TGTGCCAGCAGCTTAGACAGGACAGTTATGAACACTGAAGCTTTCTTT. Its translation is CASSLDRTVMNTEAFF. The entire variable domain, with the rest obtained from reference TRBV11-3 and TRBJ1-1, is as follows: EAGVVQSPRYKIIEKKQPVAFWCNPISGHNTLYWYLQNLGQGPELLIRYENEEAVDDSQLPKDRFSAERLKGVDSTLKIQPAELGDSAVYLCASSLDRTVMNTEAFFGQGTRLTVV.

This clone was seen just once. The chain joins TRBV10-3 to TRBJ2-5; 7 nucleotides line up with TRBD2. CDR3 length equals 12 residues. The V gene end was trimmed by 10 bases and the J gene end by 5 bases; junction bases not matched to a gene: 7. Germline assignment: CDR1 ENHRY and CDR2 SYGVKD. As DNA, the CDR3 is TGTGCCACCAAGCCCGGGAGGGAGACCCAGTACTTC. Encoded protein: CATKPGRETQYF.

The V and J genes are TRBV7-8 and TRBJ1-2; 10 nucleotides match TRBD1. Germline CDR1 and CDR2: SGHVS and FQNEAQ. The CDR3 totals 14 residues. V lost 7 bases, J lost 12 bases, and 14 bases stayed unmatched. Here the CDR3 DNA reads TGTGCCAGCAACCCCAGGCGGGACAGGGGAATTAACACCTTC. Protein: CASNPRRDRGINTF.

In this sample, this clone turned up once. The rearrangement links TRBV15 to TRBJ2-1; 8 positions match TRBD2. The length of the CDR3 is 15 residues. Germline CDR1 reads LNHNV; CDR2 reads YYDKDF (reference sequence). With V trimmed by 0 bases and J by 4 bases, 2 bases remained unmatched. The CDR3 DNA is TGTGCCACCAGCAGAGAAGCGGGGGCGTACAATGAGCAGTTCTTC. Residues: CATSREAGAYNEQFF.

This rearrangement joins TRBV27 to TRBJ1-1; D uncertain. The CDR3 covers 12 residues. CDR1 and CDR2 from the germline V gene are MNHEY and SMNVEV (reference sequence). Between the trimmed V and J ends, which lost 5 bases and 1 base, there was a span of 5 bases. The CDR3 coding sequence is TGTGCCAGCAGTCGAGCGAACACTGAAGCTTTCTTT. Protein sequence: CASSRANTEAFF.

This clone was detected a few times. V usage is TRBV27 and J usage is TRBJ2-7, with 7 bases fitting TRBD1. Unmatched junction bases numbered 9, after V lost 7 bases and J lost 0 bases. Germline lookup yields CDR1 MNHEY and CDR2 SMNVEV (reference sequence). The CDR3 has 15 amino acids. CDR3 region: CASTKTGTVSYEQYF. The CDR3 DNA sequence: TGTGCCAGCACCAAAACCGGGACAGTCTCCTACGAGCAGTACTTC.

The rearrangement links TRBV28 to TRBJ2-7; a weak D match, TRBD1 (6 bases). Trimming pared 5 bases from V and 2 bases from J, leaving 7 bases between. CDR1 is MDHEN, CDR2 SYDVKM, per germline. There are 12 residues in the CDR3. The CDR3 protein is CASSRQAYEQYV. The CDR3 DNA reads TGTGCCAGCAGTCGACAGGCCTACGAGCAGTACGTC.

The sample holds one count of this clone. The rearrangement links TRBV29-1 to TRBJ1-2; 7 bases are shared with TRBD1. V gave up 4 bases and J gave up 6 bases; unmatched junction bases: 2. The germline V gene encodes CDR1 SQVTM and CDR2 ANQGSEA. The CDR3 is 11 residues long. The CDR3 DNA sequence: TGCAGCGTTGGACAGGGAGATGGCTACACCTTC. Translation: CSVGQGDGYTF.

The V and J genes are TRBV11-2 and TRBJ1-5; 7 nucleotides line up with TRBD1. Germline CDR1 and CDR2: SGHAT and FQNNGV. The V and J ends lost 3 bases and 4 bases, in that order; junction bases with no gene match: 6. CDR3 size: 15 residues. The CDR3 loop is CASSLRQGLNQPQHF. CDR3 DNA sequence: TGTGCCAGCAGCTTGCGACAGGGTCTAAATCAGCCCCAGCATTTT.

The V call is TRBV7-2, the J call TRBJ2-7, with 8 nucleotides matching TRBD2. The CDR3 has 17 amino acids. The junction had 12 bases not matched to a gene; V was cut back by 5 bases and J by 0 bases. Germline V gene lookup returns CDR1 SGHTA and CDR2 FQGNSA. CDR3 residues: CASSHGAGGLRSYEQYF. In nucleotides, the CDR3 is TGTGCCAGCAGCCATGGGGCGGGAGGCCTACGCTCCTACGAGCAGTACTTC.

V is TRBV4-1 and J is TRBJ2-2; D is possibly TRBD1 (5 bases). V lost 1 base, J lost 13 bases, and 7 bases lay in between. The germline V gene has CDR1 MGHRA and CDR2 YSYEKL. This CDR3 is 11 amino acids long. CDR3 coding DNA: TGCGCCAGCAGCCAAGGGCAGGGGCTGTTTTTT. Amino acids: CASSQGQGLFF.

The chain is built from TRBV7-6 and TRBJ2-7; tentative D call: TRBD2 (5 bases). This CDR3 comprises 13 residues. Trimming removed 2 bases from V and 2 bases from J, with 7 bases in between. Germline V gene lookup returns CDR1 SGHVS and CDR2 FNYEAQ. The CDR3 sequence: CASSLMTTYEQYF. In DNA, the CDR3 is TGTGCCAGCAGCTTAATGACTACCTACGAGCAGTACTTC.

V gene TRBV5-1 combines with J gene TRBJ2-3; 11 bases align to TRBD1. This CDR3 is built from 14 residues. V gave up 4 bases and J gave up 5 bases; unmatched junction bases: 3. CDR1 and CDR2 from the germline V gene are SGHRS and YFSETQ. Here the CDR3 reads CASSTGTGGDTQYF. The CDR3 DNA reads TGCGCCAGCAGCACCGGGACAGGGGGAGATACGCAGTATTTT. Drawing the rest from reference TRBV5-1 and TRBJ2-3, the complete variable domain is KAGVTQTPRYLIKTRGQQVTLSCSPISGHRSVSWYQQTPGQGLQFLFEYFSETQRNKGNFPGRFSGRQFSNSRSEMNVSTLELGDSALYLCASSTGTGGDTQYFGPGTRLTVL.

The CDR3 here is CASSSGTVQETQYF. The CDR3 nucleotides are TGTGCCAGCAGCTCAGGGACAGTCCAAGAGACCCAGTACTTC. The chain links TRBV7-8 to TRBJ2-5; TRBD1 matches 7 bases. Germline trimming cut 4 bases from V and 1 base from J; bases unmatched to any gene: 3. Looked up from germline, CDR1 is SGHVS and CDR2 is FQNEAQ. This CDR3 has 14 amino acids.

The rearrangement joins TRBV19 to TRBJ2-7; the match to TRBD2 covers 8 bases. CDR1 is LNHDA and CDR2 is SQIVND in the germline V gene (reference sequence). This CDR3 is 15 amino acids long. V lost 8 bases to trimming and J lost 3 bases; unmatched junction nucleotides: 12. Written as DNA, the CDR3 is TGTGCCAGTCTCTCCCCCGGGCGGGAGGACTACGAGCAGTACTTC. Translating gives CASLSPGREDYEQYF.

This clone was counted once. This chain joins TRBV28 and TRBJ1-1, with D possibly TRBD1 on 6 matching bases. The CDR3 totals 15 residues. V lost 5 bases to trimming and J lost 0 bases, with 13 bases between them. Germline CDR1 reads MDHEN; CDR2 reads SYDVKM. Written as DNA, the CDR3 is TGTGCCAGCAGTAATCCCGGGACATTGAACACTGAAGCTTTCTTT. It yields the protein CASSNPGTLNTEAFF.

The genes are TRBV7-2 and TRBJ1-2; 9 bases line up with TRBD1. The germline CDR1 and CDR2 sequences are SGHTA and FQGNSA. V trimming: 4 bases; J trimming: 8 bases; junction bases outside the gene matches: 11. CDR3 length equals 15 residues. In DNA, the CDR3 is TGTGCCAGCAGCTCAACACAGGGGGCGCTTCAGGGCTACACCTTC. As protein: CASSSTQGALQGYTF. The entire variable domain, with the rest obtained from reference TRBV7-2 and TRBJ1-2, is as follows: GAGVSQSPSNKVTEKGKDVELRCDPISGHTALYWYRQSLGQGLEFLIYFQGNSAPDKSGLPSDRFSAERTGGSVSTLTIQRTQQEDSAVYLCASSSTQGALQGYTFGSGTRLTVV.

This chain connects TRBV2 to TRBJ2-1; 8 bases agree with TRBD2. The CDR3 length is 18 residues. After removal of 0 bases from V and 8 bases from J, the junction contained 15 bases not matched to a gene. Germline CDR1 SNHLY, CDR2 FYNNEI. This chain's CDR3 is CASSEALTGERELDEQFF. CDR3 DNA sequence: TGTGCCAGCAGTGAAGCCCTCACGGGGGAGCGGGAGCTGGATGAGCAGTTCTTC. Looking up the rest from reference TRBV2 and TRBJ2-1 gives the full variable domain: EPEVTQTPSHQVTQMGQEVILRCVPISNHLYFYWYRQILGQKVEFLVSFYNNEISEKSEIFDDQFSVERPDGSNFTLKIRSTKLEDSAMYFCASSEALTGERELDEQFFGPGTRLTVL.

The chain links TRBV27 to TRBJ2-5; TRBD2 might be the D (5 bases). The CDR3 is 13 residues long. Deletions cut 3 bases from V and 4 bases from J, with 9 bases between. CDR1 and CDR2 from the germline V gene are MNHEY and SMNVEV (reference sequence). CDR3 sequence reads: CASSFGVIETQYF. The CDR3 coding sequence is TGTGCCAGCAGTTTCGGGGTAATAGAGACCCAGTACTTC.

The chain combines TRBV18 with TRBJ1-2; 9 bases line up with TRBD1. Germline V gene data show CDR1 as KGHSH and CDR2 as LQKENI. Trimming removed 3 bases from V and 7 bases from J; junction bases left unmatched: 9. The length of the CDR3 is 15 residues. CDR3 nucleotide sequence: TGTGCCAGCTCACCCCCCGGGACAGGGCGTCTTGGCTACACCTTC. Translation gives CASSPPGTGRLGYTF.

The J gene is TRBJ2-7, the V gene TRBV27; 8 bases line up with TRBD2. Germline V gives CDR1 MNHEY, CDR2 SMNVEV (reference sequence). The length of the CDR3 is 13 residues. Losses at the gene ends were 4 bases for V and 6 bases for J; bases not matched to a gene: 5. The CDR3 region is CASSYGLASEQYF. CDR3 DNA: TGTGCCAGCAGTTACGGACTAGCTAGCGAGCAGTACTTC.

V usage is TRBV5-1 and J usage is TRBJ2-5, with a tentative D call TRBD2 (5 bases). The CDR3 sequence is 12 residues long. Trimming cost V 5 bases and J 3 bases, with 8 bases left between them. Per germline, CDR1 SGHRS and CDR2 YFSETQ. The CDR3 coding sequence is TGCGCCAGCAGGAGCGGTGAAGAGACCCAGTACTTC. This sequence encodes CASRSGEETQYF.

The chain is built from TRBV27 and TRBJ2-1, with 10 positions matching TRBD2. This CDR3 comprises 13 residues. Germline V gives CDR1 MNHEY, CDR2 SMNVEV (reference sequence). V lost 7 bases and J lost 7; bases outside the gene matches: 4. CDR3 region: CASTKREGNEQFF. DNA of the CDR3: TGTGCCAGCACTAAGCGGGAGGGGAATGAGCAGTTCTTC.

This clone is a singleton in its sample. The chain links TRBV2 to TRBJ2-3; 12 bases map to TRBD2. Per germline, CDR1 SNHLY and CDR2 FYNNEI. J was trimmed by 3 bases and V by 5 bases; bases with no gene match: 3. CDR3 size: 15 residues. The CDR3 DNA is TGTGCCAGCAGTTATGGACTAGCGGGGACAGATACGCAGTATTTT. Residues: CASSYGLAGTDTQYF.

The CDR3 loop reads CASSRDRQNEKLFF. The DNA of the CDR3 is TGTGCCAGCAGCCGGGACAGGCAAAATGAAAAACTGTTTTTT. The chain combines TRBV6-1 with TRBJ1-4; TRBD1 matches 8 bases. V lost 6 bases, J lost 5 bases, and 5 bases stayed unmatched. Germline V CDR1 and CDR2: MNHNS, SASEGT. CDR3 size: 14 residues.

The chain recombines TRBV27 with TRBJ2-7; TRBD2 aligns across 7 bases. There are 15 residues in the CDR3. J was trimmed by 0 bases and V by 3 bases; bases with no gene match: 5. Germline V gene lookup returns CDR1 MNHEY and CDR2 SMNVEV (reference sequence). The CDR3 region is CASSLGGVGSYEQYF. The CDR3, as DNA: TGTGCCAGCAGTTTGGGAGGGGTTGGCTCCTACGAGCAGTACTTC.

The V call is TRBV19, the J call TRBJ2-3; 10 bases are a match to TRBD1. The CDR3 extends over 14 amino acids. Germline loops: CDR1 LNHDA, CDR2 SQIVND (reference sequence). Losses at the gene ends were 3 bases for V and 4 bases for J; bases not matched to a gene: 1. DNA of the CDR3: TGTGCCAGTAGTATCGGGACAGGGGCAGATACGCAGTATTTT. As protein: CASSIGTGADTQYF. Combining the CDR3 with reference TRBV19 and TRBJ2-3 gives the whole variable domain DGGITQSPKYLFRKEGQNVTLSCEQNLNHDAMYWYRQDPGQGLRLIYYSQIVNDFQKGDIAEGYSVSREKKESFPLTVTSAQKNPTAFYLCASSIGTGADTQYFGPGTRLTVL.

This rearrangement joins TRBV25-1 to TRBJ1-1; weak D call: TRBD1 (6 bases). CDR1 is MGHDK and CDR2 is SYGVNS in the germline V gene. There are 16 residues in the CDR3. Trimming took off 6 bases at V and 0 bases at J, with 17 bases between the two ends. CDR3 DNA sequence: TGTGCCAGCAGCGAAATTAACAGACAGGTGAACACTGAAGCTTTCTTT. It is translated as CASSEINRQVNTEAFF.

The chain links TRBV27 to TRBJ1-4; no clear D gene. From germline, CDR1 is MNHEY and CDR2 SMNVEV (reference sequence). The CDR3 is 15 residues long. Trimming pared 4 bases from V and 8 bases from J, leaving 17 bases between. CDR3 protein: CASSSLTEGDEKLFF. The CDR3 nucleotides are TGTGCCAGCAGTTCGTTAACGGAGGGTGACGAAAAACTGTTTTTT.

The chain joins TRBV6-5 to TRBJ1-4; D is uncertain. This CDR3 has 16 amino acids. Trimming took off 0 bases at V and 10 bases at J, with 18 bases between the two ends. Per germline, CDR1 MNHEY and CDR2 SVGAGI. The CDR3 is CASSYSSPGNRGKLFF. The DNA for the CDR3 is TGTGCCAGCAGTTACTCGAGCCCGGGGAATCGAGGAAAACTGTTTTTT.